This TCR beta chain was profiled in a study of blood T cell repertoires in COVID-19. At the level of the study: Samples representing acute and convalescent COVID-19 were sourced from the United States, Italy and Spain.

This table comes from immunoSEQ multiplex PCR, and its TCRdb copy is limited to in-frame clones, with some not included. In the table there are around 370,000 clones, approximately 89% of which are singletons. The V gene end was trimmed by 2 bases and the J gene end by 7 bases; junction bases not matched to a gene: 8. Germline values: CDR1 SGHTA, CDR2 FQGNSA. CDR3 length: 15 amino acids. The specimen was peripheral blood. The TCR sequence derives from a woman aged 18 to 35 who had recovered from COVID-19. The chain couples TRBV7-2 to TRBJ1-2; 9 bases fit TRBD1. The CDR3 is CASSLSQGAVSGYTF. The CDR3 DNA reads TGTGCCAGCAGCTTATCACAGGGGGCAGTAAGTGGCTACACCTTC.